This T cell receptor beta chain was obtained from a study of blood T cell repertoires in COVID-19. About the study: From the United States, Italy and Spain came samples of acute and convalescent COVID-19. Sources were T cells, B-cell-depleted T cells, or PBMCs; the material itself was cDNA or gDNA.

Per the original data handling: Amplifying reference gene primers gave estimates of nucleated cell counts. Method: immunoSEQ multiplex PCR; TCRdb's copy keeps in-frame clones and lacks some. That table supplies the V and J calls and clone size; D and trimming were determined from the DNA. The table has approximately 200,000 clones, just under 90% seen once. CDR1 is KGHDR and CDR2 is SFDVKD in the germline V gene. The CDR3 is 20 residues long. V dropped 9 bases and J dropped 0 bases, with 29 bases sitting between them. Followed over time, Seattle patients had been enrolled while infection was active. This clonotype was obtained from a young man with COVID-19, enrolled during active disease. Sequenced material: peripheral blood. The chain combines TRBV24-1 with TRBJ1-5; perhaps TRBD1 as D (5 bases). The CDR3 spells CATGGGDAPRQTYSNQPQHF. The CDR3 region has the DNA TGTGCCACCGGGGGAGGGGATGCCCCCCGACAGACATATAGCAATCAGCCCCAGCATTTT.